These 15 T cell receptor beta chains originate from one sample sequenced in a study of blood T cells in healthy people across ages. The authors ran a second PCR of roughly 6 to 12 cycles using a sample-barcoded 5' primer and a J-beta primer mix. TCRdb reprocessed the 5' RACE reads via MiXCR and lists one record per CDR3 protein. The data show around 900,000 distinct CDR3 sequences, about 53% seen once. The specimen was blood. The origin of the receptors is a woman in her fifties or sixties in good health.

To note about this clonotype: The DNA is left out, because the CDR3 cannot be placed on it with certainty; the CDR3 is given as TCRdb lists it. This chain connects TRBV25-1 to TRBJ2-1; the table's D call TRBD2 went unverified against the DNA. The CDR3 sequence runs 13 residues, both termini included. Germline V gene sequence: CDR1 MGHDK, CDR2 SYGVNS. CDR3 sequence reads: CASSSPLWDEQFF.

This chain links TRBV11-2 with TRBJ2-7; 8 positions agree with TRBD2. The last part of the DNA fits TRBJ2-5 better; the J call may be wrong. This CDR3 spans 17 amino acids. Germline V gene data show CDR1 as SGHAT and CDR2 as FQNNGV. This CDR3 is CASSLASLAGGGETQYF. The CDR3 nucleotides read TGTGCCAGCAGCTTAGCGTCTCTAGCGGGCGGTGGGGAGACCCAGTACTTC.

This chain connects TRBV2 to TRBJ2-7; no clear D. Trimming left V 4 bases short and J 3 bases short, with 13 bases between. Germline CDR1 reads SNHLY; CDR2 reads FYNNEI. The CDR3 contains 14 residues. CDR3 loop: CASSVEARFYEQYF. The CDR3 DNA reads as TGTGCCAGCAGTGTGGAAGCCCGGTTCTACGAGCAGTACTTC.

Concerning this clonotype: Possible read error: a much larger clone is one base away. The chain couples TRBV29-1 to TRBJ2-7; TRBD2 matches at 9 bases. V shed 6 bases, J shed 3 bases, and the junction held 6 bases outside the gene matches. Germline CDR1 is SQVTM and CDR2 is ANQGSEA. This CDR3 region has 13 residues. This CDR3 reads CSVRSGGSYEQYF. The CDR3 bases are TGCAGCGTCCGTAGCGGGGGCAGCTACGAGCAGTACTTC.

The rearrangement joins TRBV20-1 to TRBJ1-5; D possibly corresponds to TRBD1 (5 bases). Per the germline V gene, CDR1 is DFQATT and CDR2 is SNEGSKA (reference sequence). This CDR3 has 13 residues. V was cut by 6 bases and J by 4 bases, with 13 bases left in between. The chain's CDR3 is CSATPQGNQPQHF. The DNA of the CDR3 is TGCAGTGCCACTCCCCAGGGTAATCAGCCCCAGCATTTT.

The chain joins TRBV18 to TRBJ2-1, with a possible D match to TRBD2 (5 bases). Germline CDR1 and CDR2: KGHSH and LQKENI. Trimming pared 3 bases from V and 8 bases from J, leaving 17 bases between. The CDR3 has 15 amino acids. The CDR3 loop reads CASSPDLLSGYEQFF. CDR3 DNA sequence: TGTGCCAGCTCACCCGACTTGCTCTCGGGGTATGAGCAGTTCTTC. Supplemented by reference TRBV18 and TRBJ2-1, the full variable domain reads NAGVMQNPRHLVRRRGQEARLRCSPMKGHSHVYWYRQLPEEGLKFMVYLQKENIIDESGMPKERFSAEFPKEGPSILRIQQVVRGDSAAYFCASSPDLLSGYEQFFGPGTRLTVL.

The V and J genes are TRBV20-1 and TRBJ2-1, with 9 positions matching TRBD1. Germline V lookup: CDR1 DFQATT, CDR2 SNEGSKA (reference sequence). V was clipped by 6 bases and J by 4 bases; unmatched bases: 10. This CDR3 is built from 15 residues. CDR3 amino acids: CSARGTGGAYNEQFF. In DNA, the CDR3 is TGCAGTGCAAGGGGAACAGGGGGCGCATACAATGAGCAGTTCTTC.

A word on this clonotype: Mismatch with germline at one junction end may stem from a read error. The chain has TRBV3-1 and TRBJ2-5; 10 bases line up with TRBD1. Germline loops: CDR1 LGHDT, CDR2 YNNKEL (reference sequence). The CDR3 totals 15 residues. CDR3 DNA: TGTGCCAGCGGCCAACGGACAGGGGGGATAGAGACCCAGTACTTC. Translated, it gives CASGQRTGGIETQYF.

The chain uses TRBV4-1 and TRBJ2-1, with 9 bases aligning to TRBD2. V gave up 1 base and J gave up 4 bases; unmatched junction bases: 8. The CDR3 spans 17 residues. From germline, CDR1 is MGHRA and CDR2 YSYEKL. CDR3 loop: CASSQGAGGPSYNEQFF. The CDR3 coding sequence is TGCGCCAGCAGCCAAGGGGCGGGAGGGCCCTCTTACAATGAGCAGTTCTTC.

This chain connects TRBV3-1 to TRBJ2-1, with TRBD1 as a possible D gene (6 bases). The CDR3 runs 12 residues. From germline, CDR1 is LGHDT and CDR2 YNNKEL (reference sequence). With 1 base removed from V and 14 bases from J, the gap between germline ends came to 12 bases. The CDR3 loop reads CASSQGRGIKFF. Here the CDR3 DNA reads TGTGCCAGCAGCCAAGGAAGGGGGATTAAGTTCTTC.

This clonotype appeared a few times. V is TRBV4-1 and J is TRBJ2-5, with TRBD1 identical over 8 bases. The V gene end was trimmed by 3 bases and the J gene end by 5 bases; junction bases not matched to a gene: 14. The CDR3 runs to 17 residues. CDR1 and CDR2 (germline): MGHRA, YSYEKL. The CDR3 loop reads CASSHPTRQGLRETQYF. CDR3 DNA: TGCGCCAGCAGCCACCCAACTCGACAGGGGTTGAGGGAGACCCAGTACTTC.

The gene calls are TRBV6-2 or TRBV6-3 and TRBJ2-4; 13 positions agree with TRBD2. Germline V lookup: CDR1 MNHEY, CDR2 SVGEGT. This CDR3 spans 15 amino acids. V dropped 0 bases and J dropped 13; count of bases not matched to a gene: 6. In DNA form, the CDR3 reads TGTGCCAGCAGTTACTCTAGACTAGCGGGAGGTGAGCAGTACTTC. Translating gives CASSYSRLAGGEQYF.

About this clonotype: The junction departs from the called germline gene at one end, perhaps through a read error. The rearrangement links TRBV6-1 to TRBJ2-5, with TRBD2 identical over 11 bases. Germline lookup yields CDR1 MNHNS and CDR2 SASEGT. CDR3 length: 13 amino acids. In nucleotides, the CDR3 is TGTGCCCGCAGCACTAGCGGGAGAGGGACCCAGTACTTC. Protein product: CARSTSGRGTQYF.

The chain is built from TRBV7-2 and TRBJ2-1; TRBD2 matches 10 bases. The J call is uncertain, as TRBJ2-7 better fits the DNA end. Per germline, CDR1 SGHTA and CDR2 FQGNSA. This CDR3 comprises 13 residues. The chain's CDR3 is CASSRAGGGEQYF. As DNA, the CDR3 is TGTGCCAGCAGCCGAGCGGGAGGGGGTGAGCAGTACTTC.

This clonotype has only a few counts. The chain joins TRBV5-1 to TRBJ2-1; D unresolved. Germline V gene sequence: CDR1 SGHRS, CDR2 YFSETQ. V was trimmed by 1 base and J by 4 bases, leaving 9 bases between them. The CDR3 extends over 14 amino acids. As DNA, the CDR3 is TGCGCCAGCAGCTTGTATGGGGTGTACAATGAGCAGTTCTTC. This encodes CASSLYGVYNEQFF.